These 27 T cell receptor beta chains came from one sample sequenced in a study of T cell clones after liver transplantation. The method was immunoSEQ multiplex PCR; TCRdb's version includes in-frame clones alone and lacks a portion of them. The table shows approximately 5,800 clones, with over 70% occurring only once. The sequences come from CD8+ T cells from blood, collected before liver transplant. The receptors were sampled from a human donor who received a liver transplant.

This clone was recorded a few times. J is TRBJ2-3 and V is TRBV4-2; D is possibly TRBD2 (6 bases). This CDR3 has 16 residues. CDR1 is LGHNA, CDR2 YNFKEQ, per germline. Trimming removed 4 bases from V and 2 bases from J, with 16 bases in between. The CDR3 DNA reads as TGTGCCAGCAGCCGGGAAGCGGGCTTTTACACAGATACGCAGTATTTT. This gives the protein CASSREAGFYTDTQYF.

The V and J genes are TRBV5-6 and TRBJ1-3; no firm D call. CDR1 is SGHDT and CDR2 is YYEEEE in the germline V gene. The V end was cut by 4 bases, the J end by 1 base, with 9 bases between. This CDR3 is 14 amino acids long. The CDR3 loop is CASSPTESGNTIYF. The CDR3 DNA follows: TGTGCCAGCAGCCCCACGGAGTCTGGAAACACCATATATTTT.

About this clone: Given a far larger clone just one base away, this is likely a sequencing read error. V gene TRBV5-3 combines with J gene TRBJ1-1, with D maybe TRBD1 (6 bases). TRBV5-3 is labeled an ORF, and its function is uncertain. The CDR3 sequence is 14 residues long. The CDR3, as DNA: TGTGCCAGCAGCTTTACAGGGATGAACACTGAAGCTTTCTTT. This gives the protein CASSFTGMNTEAFF.

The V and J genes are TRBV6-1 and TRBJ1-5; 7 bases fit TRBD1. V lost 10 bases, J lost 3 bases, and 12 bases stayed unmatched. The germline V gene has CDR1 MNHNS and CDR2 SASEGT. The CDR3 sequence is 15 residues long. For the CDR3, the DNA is TGTGCCACCGAAAAGACCGGGACAGACAATCAGCCCCAGCATTTT. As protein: CATEKTGTDNQPQHF.

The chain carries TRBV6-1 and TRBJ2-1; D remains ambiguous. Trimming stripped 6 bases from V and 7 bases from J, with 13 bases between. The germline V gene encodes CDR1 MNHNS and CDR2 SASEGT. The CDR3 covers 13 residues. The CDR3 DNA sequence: TGTGCCAGCAGCGCGCTCCTTACTAATGAGCAGTTCTTC. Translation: CASSALLTNEQFF.

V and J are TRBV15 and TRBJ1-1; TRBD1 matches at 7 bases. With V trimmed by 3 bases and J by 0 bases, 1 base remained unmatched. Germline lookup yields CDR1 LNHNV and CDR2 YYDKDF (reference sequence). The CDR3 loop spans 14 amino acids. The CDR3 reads CATSRTGLNTEAFF. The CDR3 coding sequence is TGTGCCACCAGCAGGACAGGGCTGAACACTGAAGCTTTCTTT. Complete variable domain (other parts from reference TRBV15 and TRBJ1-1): DAMVIQNPRYQVTQFGKPVTLSCSQTLNHNVMYWYQQKSSQAPKLLFHYYDKDFNNEADTPDNFQSRRPNTSFCFLDIRSPGLGDTAMYLCATSRTGLNTEAFFGQGTRLTVV.

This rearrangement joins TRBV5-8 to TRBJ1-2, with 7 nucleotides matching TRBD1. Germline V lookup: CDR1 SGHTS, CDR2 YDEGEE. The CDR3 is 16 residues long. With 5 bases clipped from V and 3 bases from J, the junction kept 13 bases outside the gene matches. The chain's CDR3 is CASSGTVSKLDYGYTF. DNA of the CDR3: TGTGCCAGCAGTGGGACAGTGAGTAAACTTGACTATGGCTACACCTTC.

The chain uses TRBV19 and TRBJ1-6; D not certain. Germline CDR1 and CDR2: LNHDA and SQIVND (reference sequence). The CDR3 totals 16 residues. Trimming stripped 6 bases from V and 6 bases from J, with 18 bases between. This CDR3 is CASSHREADFNSPLHF. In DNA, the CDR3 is TGTGCCAGTAGCCACCGGGAGGCGGATTTTAATTCACCCCTCCACTTT.

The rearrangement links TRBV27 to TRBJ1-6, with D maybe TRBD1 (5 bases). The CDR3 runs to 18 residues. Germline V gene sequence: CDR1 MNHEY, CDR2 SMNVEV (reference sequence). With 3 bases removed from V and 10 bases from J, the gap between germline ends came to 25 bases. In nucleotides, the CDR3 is TGTGCCAGCAGTTTCCCTGGGGTCCCCGGGGGATCGGGGTCACCCCTCCACTTT. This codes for CASSFPGVPGGSGSPLHF.

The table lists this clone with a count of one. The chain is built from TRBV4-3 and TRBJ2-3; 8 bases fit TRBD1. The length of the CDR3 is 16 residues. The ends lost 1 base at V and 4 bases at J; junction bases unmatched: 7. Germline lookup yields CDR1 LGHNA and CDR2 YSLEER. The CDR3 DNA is TGCGCCAGCAGCCAAGGGACGGACAGGGCGGCAGATACGCAGTATTTT. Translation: CASSQGTDRAADTQYF.

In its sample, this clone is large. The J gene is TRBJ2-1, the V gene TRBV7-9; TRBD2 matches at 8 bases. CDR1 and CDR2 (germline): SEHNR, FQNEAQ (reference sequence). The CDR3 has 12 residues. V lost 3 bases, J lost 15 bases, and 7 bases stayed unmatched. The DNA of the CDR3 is TGTGCCAGCAGCTTCGGACTAGCCGGGCTGTTCTTC. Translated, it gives CASSFGLAGLFF. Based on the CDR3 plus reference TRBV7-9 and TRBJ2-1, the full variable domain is DTGVSQNPRHKITKRGQNVTFRCDPISEHNRLYWYRQTLGQGPEFLTYFQNEAQLEKSRLLSDRFSAERPKGSFSTLEIQRTEQGDSAMYLCASSFGLAGLFFGPGTRLTVL.

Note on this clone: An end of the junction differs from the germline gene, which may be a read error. CDR3 nucleotides: TGTGCCAGCAGGGAAGATCTGACGAACACCGGGGAGCTGTTTTTT. It translates to CASREDLTNTGELFF. The rearrangement links TRBV2 to TRBJ2-2; D is ambiguous. Germline V gene sequence: CDR1 SNHLY, CDR2 FYNNEI. This CDR3 contains 15 residues.

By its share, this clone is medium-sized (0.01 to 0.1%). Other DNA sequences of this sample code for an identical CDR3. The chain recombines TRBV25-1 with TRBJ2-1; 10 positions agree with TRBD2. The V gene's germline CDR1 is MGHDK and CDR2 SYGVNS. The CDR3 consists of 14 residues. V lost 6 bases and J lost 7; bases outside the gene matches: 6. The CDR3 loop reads CASSLAGEWNEQFF. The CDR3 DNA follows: TGTGCCAGCAGCCTAGCGGGAGAGTGGAATGAGCAGTTCTTC. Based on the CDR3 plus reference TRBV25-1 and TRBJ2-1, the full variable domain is EADIYQTPRYLVIGTGKKITLECSQTMGHDKMYWYQQDPGMELHLIHYSYGVNSTEKGDLSSESTVSRIRTEHFPLTLESARPSHTSQYLCASSLAGEWNEQFFGPGTRLTVL.

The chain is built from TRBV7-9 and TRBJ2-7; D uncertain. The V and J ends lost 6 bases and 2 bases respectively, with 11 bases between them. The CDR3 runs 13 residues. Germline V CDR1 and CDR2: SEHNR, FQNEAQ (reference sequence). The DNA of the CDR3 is TGTGCCAGCAGTGTAACAAACACCTACGAGCAGTACTTC. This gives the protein CASSVTNTYEQYF. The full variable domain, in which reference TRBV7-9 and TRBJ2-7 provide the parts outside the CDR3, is DTGVSQNPRHKITKRGQNVTFRCDPISEHNRLYWYRQTLGQGPEFLTYFQNEAQLEKSRLLSDRFSAERPKGSFSTLEIQRTEQGDSAMYLCASSVTNTYEQYFGPGTRLTVT.

The CDR3 is CASSTLGLANNEQFF. For the CDR3, the DNA is TGTGCCAGCAGTACCCTAGGACTAGCTAACAATGAGCAGTTCTTC. The rearrangement links TRBV6-5 to TRBJ2-1; the match to TRBD2 covers 8 bases. The CDR3 is made up of 15 amino acids. V was clipped by 5 bases and J by 5 bases; unmatched bases: 8. The germline V gene has CDR1 MNHEY and CDR2 SVGAGI.

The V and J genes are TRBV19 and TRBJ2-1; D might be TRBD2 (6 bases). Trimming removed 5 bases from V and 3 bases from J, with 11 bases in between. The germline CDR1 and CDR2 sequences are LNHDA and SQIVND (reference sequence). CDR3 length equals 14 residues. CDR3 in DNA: TGTGCCAGTAGTCTACGGCGGGACTACAATGAGCAGTTCTTC. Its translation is CASSLRRDYNEQFF.

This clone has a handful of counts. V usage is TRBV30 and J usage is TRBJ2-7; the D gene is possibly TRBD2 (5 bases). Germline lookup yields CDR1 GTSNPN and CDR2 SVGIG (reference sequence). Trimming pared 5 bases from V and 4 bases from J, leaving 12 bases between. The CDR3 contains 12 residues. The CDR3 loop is CAWGLIGYEQYF. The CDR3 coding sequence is TGTGCCTGGGGACTTATCGGGTACGAGCAGTACTTC.

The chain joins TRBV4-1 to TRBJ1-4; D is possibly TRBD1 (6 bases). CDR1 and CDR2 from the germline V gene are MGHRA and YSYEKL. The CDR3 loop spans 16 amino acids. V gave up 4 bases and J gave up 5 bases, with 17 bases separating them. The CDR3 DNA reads TGCGCCAGCAGCCCAGATCCCTCAGGGGAAAATGAAAAACTGTTTTTT. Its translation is CASSPDPSGENEKLFF.

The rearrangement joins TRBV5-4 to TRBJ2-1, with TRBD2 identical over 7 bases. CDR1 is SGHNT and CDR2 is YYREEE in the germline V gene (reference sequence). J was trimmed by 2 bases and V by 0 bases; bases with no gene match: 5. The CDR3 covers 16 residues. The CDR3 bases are TGTGCCAGCAGCTTGGACGCGGGAGTGGCCTACAATGAGCAGTTCTTC. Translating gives CASSLDAGVAYNEQFF. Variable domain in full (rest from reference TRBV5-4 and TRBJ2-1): ETGVTQSPTHLIKTRGQQVTLRCSSQSGHNTVSWYQQALGQGPQFIFQYYREEENGRGNFPPRFSGLQFPNYSSELNVNALELDDSALYLCASSLDAGVAYNEQFFGPGTRLTVL.

The CDR3 nucleotides read TGTGCCAGCAGTGGCGGGGCGGGGGTGTACGAGCAGTACTTC. Translation gives CASSGGAGVYEQYF. The V and J genes are TRBV2 and TRBJ2-7; 7 bases align to TRBD2. Germline V lookup: CDR1 SNHLY, CDR2 FYNNEI. This CDR3 has 14 amino acids. V dropped 4 bases and J dropped 4; count of bases not matched to a gene: 7.

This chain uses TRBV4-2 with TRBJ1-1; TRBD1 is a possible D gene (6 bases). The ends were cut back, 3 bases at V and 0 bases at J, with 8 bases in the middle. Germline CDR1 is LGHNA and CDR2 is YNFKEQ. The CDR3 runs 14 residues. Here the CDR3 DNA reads TGTGCCAGCAGCCAGACAGGAATGAACACTGAAGCTTTCTTT. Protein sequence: CASSQTGMNTEAFF.

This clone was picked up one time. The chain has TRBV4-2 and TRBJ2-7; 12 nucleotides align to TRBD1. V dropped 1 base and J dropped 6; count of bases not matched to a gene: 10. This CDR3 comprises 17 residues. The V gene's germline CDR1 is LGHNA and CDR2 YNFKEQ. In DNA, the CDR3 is TGTGCCAGCAGCCAAGTGGGCCCGCGGGACAGGGGGCTCGAGCAGTACTTC. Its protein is CASSQVGPRDRGLEQYF.

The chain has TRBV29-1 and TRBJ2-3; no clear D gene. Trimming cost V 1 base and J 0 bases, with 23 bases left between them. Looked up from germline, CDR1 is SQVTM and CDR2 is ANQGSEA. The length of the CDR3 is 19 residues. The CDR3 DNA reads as TGCAGCGTTGAAGCCCAAGGGCCTGAACCCCGGGCAAGCACAGATACGCAGTATTTT. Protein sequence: CSVEAQGPEPRASTDTQYF.

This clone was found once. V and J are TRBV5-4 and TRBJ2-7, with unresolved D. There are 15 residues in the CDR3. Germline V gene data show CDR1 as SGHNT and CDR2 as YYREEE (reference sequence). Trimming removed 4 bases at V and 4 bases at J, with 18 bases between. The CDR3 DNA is TGTGCCAGCAGCCTCCCCGGACGGATTCGGTACGAGCAGTACTTC. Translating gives CASSLPGRIRYEQYF.

The CDR3 nucleotides are TGCGCCAGCAGCCAAGTTGAAGGCAGTGGCAATCAGCCCCAGCATTTT. The encoded protein is CASSQVEGSGNQPQHF. The J gene is TRBJ1-5, the V gene TRBV4-1; no clear D gene. The CDR3 has 16 amino acids. Trimming shortened V by 1 base and J by 2 bases, and 12 bases separated the two germline ends. CDR1 and CDR2 from the germline V gene are MGHRA and YSYEKL.

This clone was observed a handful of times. The DNA for the CDR3 is TGTGCCAGCAGCCAATCGGGGACTGAAGCTTTCTTT. Its protein product is CASSQSGTEAFF. V usage is TRBV14 and J usage is TRBJ1-1; no reliable D call. Germline CDR1 SGHDN, CDR2 FVKESK. V gave up 2 bases and J gave up 5 bases, with 6 bases separating them. This CDR3 is 12 amino acids long.

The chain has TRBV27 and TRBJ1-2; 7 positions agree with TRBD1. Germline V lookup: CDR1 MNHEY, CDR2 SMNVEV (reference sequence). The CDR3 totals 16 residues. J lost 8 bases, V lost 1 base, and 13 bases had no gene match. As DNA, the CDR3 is TGTGCCAGCAGTTTATACCCTGGGGGGCAGGGGGTCGGCTACACCTTC. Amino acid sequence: CASSLYPGGQGVGYTF.